This T cell receptor (beta chain) was profiled in a study of cytomegalovirus exposure and HLA in healthy donors. General study points: A later analysis linked a missense variant in DCLRE1C to the trimming of TCR beta V and J genes. Among donors in an Asian-associated ancestry cluster, a later analysis reportedly found fewer N-insertions than the roughly 730-donor mean. Associated with cytomegalovirus, according to the listing, were 150 to 200 TCR beta chains. Later analysis showed TCR association rates varying by HLA locus, highest for DRB1 and lowest for HLA-C.

Germline V gene data show CDR1 as SGHVS and CDR2 as FNYEAQ. Germline trimming cut 2 bases from V and 7 bases from J; bases unmatched to any gene: 7. This CDR3 region has 14 residues. Regarding this clone: Its antigen is unknown.

Researchers ran the PCR with 60 Vbeta and 13 Jbeta primers. Clones were read by immunoSEQ multiplex PCR, and TCRdb kept only the in-frame ones, dropping some. Of about 110,000 clones listed, 77% were seen once; the top ten hold about 4.3%. This sequence joins TRBV7-6 and TRBJ2-7; 8 bases map to TRBD1. The sequence was collected from a male donor in good health and CMV-seronegative. The sequenced material came from PBMCs. The CDR3 loop reads CASSLSGTGGEQYF. CDR3 DNA: TGTGCCAGCAGCTTATCCGGGACAGGTGGGGAGCAGTACTTC.